The T cell receptor beta chain described here comes from a study of OX40 agonist ivuxolimab in advanced cancers. The protocol was immunoSEQ multiplex PCR, while the TCRdb copy is restricted to in-frame clones and leaves out a portion. The sample consists of 65,000 or so clones, 87% of them appearing once. Deletions cut 6 bases from V and 7 bases from J, with 12 bases between. This CDR3 spans 11 amino acids. CDR1 is DFQATT and CDR2 is SNEGSKA in the germline V gene (reference sequence). The sequence was collected from an adult with an advanced solid tumor such as melanoma, head and neck, liver or kidney cancer. Specimen: CD4+ or CD8+ T cells sorted from blood, collected in a trial of the OX40 agonist ivuxolimab. This chain uses TRBV20-1 with TRBJ1-1; D may be TRBD1 (6 bases). The CDR3 coding sequence is TGCAGTGCGTCTAAACAGGGTGAAGCTTTCTTT. It specifies CSASKQGEAFF.